These 30 T cell receptor beta chains were sequenced from one sample in a study of technical replicates of blood from a few donors. Produced via immunoSEQ multiplex PCR; TCRdb's table is partial and in-frame only. This sample has tens of thousands of clones, with roughly 92% found just once. Source material: T cells isolated from PBMCs. These receptor sequences come from a human donor in good health.

The rearrangement links TRBV4-1 to TRBJ1-3; TRBD1 might be the D (6 bases). The V end was cut by 1 base, the J end by 0 bases, with 16 bases between. The germline V gene encodes CDR1 MGHRA and CDR2 YSYEKL. CDR3 size: 18 residues. This CDR3 is CASSQGDYQGISGNTIYF. CDR3 sequence (DNA): TGCGCCAGCAGCCAAGGGGACTACCAGGGGATCTCTGGAAACACCATATATTTT.

The chain recombines TRBV28 with TRBJ1-2; D unclear. Deletions cut 3 bases from V and 4 bases from J, with 9 bases between. From germline, CDR1 is MDHEN and CDR2 SYDVKM. This CDR3 has 13 amino acids. CDR3 in DNA: TGTGCCAGCAGTTTTAGGAGCTCCTATGGCTACACCTTC. It is translated as CASSFRSSYGYTF.

This clone was recorded only once. DNA of the CDR3: TGCGCCAGCAGCCAAGATGCAGTCTCTGGGGCCAACGTCCTGACTTTC. Protein product: CASSQDAVSGANVLTF. This sequence joins TRBV4-3 and TRBJ2-6; the D is unclear. V gave up 0 bases and J gave up 0 bases, with 6 bases separating them. CDR3 length equals 16 residues. Germline lookup yields CDR1 LGHNA and CDR2 YSLEER.

This clone was seen just once. The rearrangement links TRBV30 to TRBJ1-1; tentative D call: TRBD1 (6 bases). The CDR3 is 14 residues long. Germline assignment: CDR1 GTSNPN and CDR2 SVGIG (reference sequence). Trimming shortened V by 3 bases and J by 4 bases, and 15 bases separated the two germline ends. CDR3 loop: CAWRGQGPGTEAFF. The CDR3, as DNA: TGTGCCTGGAGGGGTCAGGGGCCGGGCACTGAAGCTTTCTTT. The full variable domain, its missing parts supplied by reference TRBV30 and TRBJ1-1, is SQTIHQWPATLVQPVGSPLSLECTVEGTSNPNLYWYRQAAGRGLQLLFYSVGIGQISSEVPQNLSASRPQDRQFILSSKKLLLSDSGFYLCAWRGQGPGTEAFFGQGTRLTVV.

The chain carries TRBV29-1 and TRBJ2-2, with TRBD2 matching over 7 bases. Germline values: CDR1 SQVTM, CDR2 ANQGSEA. After removal of 4 bases from V and 1 base from J, the junction contained 12 bases not matched to a gene. The CDR3 sequence is 17 residues long. DNA of the CDR3: TGCAGCGTTGCGGGATCGGCTAGCGGAATGAACACCGGGGAGCTGTTTTTT. Translation gives CSVAGSASGMNTGELFF.

This rearrangement joins TRBV4-1 to TRBJ2-1; TRBD1 matches at 9 bases. Germline values: CDR1 MGHRA, CDR2 YSYEKL. The CDR3 sequence is 15 residues long. V lost 3 bases and J lost 7; bases outside the gene matches: 7. The DNA for the CDR3 is TGCGCCAGCAGCCACGAGGGACAGGGACGGAATGAGCAGTTCTTC. Amino acid sequence: CASSHEGQGRNEQFF.

This chain uses TRBV30 with TRBJ1-2; no definite D call. The CDR3 runs to 14 residues. Trimming removed 3 bases at V and 8 bases at J, with 19 bases between. The germline CDR1 and CDR2 sequences are GTSNPN and SVGIG (reference sequence). The CDR3 protein is CAWRSDRSSMGYTF. The CDR3 bases are TGTGCCTGGAGATCAGACCGGAGTAGTATGGGCTACACCTTC.

The rearrangement joins TRBV29-1 to TRBJ1-2; TRBD1 is a possible D gene (5 bases). V was clipped by 0 bases and J by 6 bases, with 11 bases between them. The CDR3 has 13 residues. Germline lookup yields CDR1 SQVTM and CDR2 ANQGSEA. This chain's CDR3 is CSVEDWGANGYTF. The DNA for the CDR3 is TGCAGCGTTGAAGATTGGGGCGCGAATGGCTACACCTTC.

This chain links TRBV1 with TRBJ2-3; whether TRBD1, the table's D call, matches the DNA was not checked. TRBV1 is a pseudogene. The CDR3 runs to 15 residues. In DNA form, the CDR3 reads TGCACCAGCAGCCAAGCCCCCAAAAGCACAGATACGCAGTATTTT. It yields the protein CTSSQAPKSTDTQYF.

The gene calls are TRBV20-1 and TRBJ1-2; 8 nucleotides align to TRBD1. The length of the CDR3 is 11 residues. Germline-derived CDR1 and CDR2 are DFQATT and SNEGSKA (reference sequence). V dropped 4 bases and J dropped 9; count of bases not matched to a gene: 4. Written as DNA, the CDR3 is TGCAGTGCTACCGGACAGGGACGCTACACCTTC. It yields the protein CSATGQGRYTF.

The rearrangement uses TRBV11-3 and TRBJ2-1, with 7 nucleotides matching TRBD2. The CDR3 has 15 residues. Germline CDR1 and CDR2: SGHNT and YENEEA. The junction had 9 bases not matched to a gene; V was cut back by 3 bases and J by 7 bases. The CDR3 reads CASSLVIAGPNEQFF. DNA of the CDR3: TGTGCCAGCAGCTTGGTTATAGCGGGCCCTAATGAGCAGTTCTTC.

The V call is TRBV5-4, the J call TRBJ2-5, with 7 positions matching TRBD2. Per the germline V gene, CDR1 is SGHNT and CDR2 is YYREEE (reference sequence). The CDR3 extends over 16 amino acids. With V trimmed by 4 bases and J by 2 bases, 11 bases remained unmatched. CDR3 loop: CASSPGTTFGQETQYF. The CDR3 nucleotides read TGTGCCAGCAGCCCGGGGACTACCTTTGGTCAAGAGACCCAGTACTTC.

The V gene is TRBV7-2, the J gene TRBJ2-2; no clear D. V dropped 5 bases and J dropped 1 base, with 8 bases sitting between them. The CDR3 totals 14 residues. The germline V gene has CDR1 SGHTA and CDR2 FQGNSA. The CDR3 DNA reads TGTGCCAGCAGCCTGAATAGGAACACCGGGGAGCTGTTTTTT. This encodes CASSLNRNTGELFF.

This sequence joins TRBV28 and TRBJ1-4, with a weak D call TRBD1 (5 bases). V was clipped by 10 bases and J by 12 bases, with 24 bases between them. This CDR3 comprises 14 residues. Germline V CDR1 and CDR2: MDHEN, SYDVKM. CDR3 residues: CATRLGENLGQLFF. In DNA, the CDR3 is TGTGCCACCCGACTTGGGGAAAACCTGGGGCAACTGTTTTTT.

This clone was detected only once. The chain joins TRBV29-1 to TRBJ2-7; perhaps TRBD2 as D (6 bases). CDR3 size: 14 residues. The ends were cut back, 8 bases at V and 0 bases at J, with 17 bases in the middle. The germline V gene encodes CDR1 SQVTM and CDR2 ANQGSEA. CDR3 in DNA: TGCAGCATAACTTCGGAGGGCTCCTCCTACGAGCAGTACTTC. Its translation is CSITSEGSSYEQYF.

As to this clone: One end of the junction is discordant with germline, which a read error may explain. This chain connects TRBV7-7 to TRBJ2-5, with 7 bases lining up with TRBD1. The length of the CDR3 is 16 residues. The germline V gene has CDR1 SSHAT and CDR2 FNYEAQ (reference sequence). CDR3 coding DNA: TGTGCTAGCAGCTCAAGACAGGGTCCCCTTCAAGAGACCCAGTACTTC. Translating gives CASSSRQGPLQETQYF.

The chain employs TRBV27 and TRBJ1-1; maybe TRBD1 (6 bases). The V gene's germline CDR1 is MNHEY and CDR2 SMNVEV (reference sequence). The CDR3 has 14 amino acids. Deletions cut 6 bases from V and 5 bases from J, with 16 bases between. The CDR3 loop is CASRDPPGTTEAFF. The CDR3 region has the DNA TGTGCCAGCAGGGACCCACCCGGGACAACTGAAGCTTTCTTT.

A single count supports this clone. The junction departs from the called germline gene at one end, perhaps through a read error. The genes are TRBV27 and TRBJ2-7; TRBD1 matches at 7 bases. The CDR3 is 14 amino acids. From germline, CDR1 is MNHEY and CDR2 SMNVEV (reference sequence). The CDR3, as DNA: TGTGCCAGCAGGACACAGGGGTCGTCCTCCGAGCAGTACTTC. This codes for CASRTQGSSSEQYF.

This chain connects TRBV19 to TRBJ2-3; D not certain. Trimming took off 0 bases at V and 2 bases at J, with 12 bases between the two ends. The CDR3 is 16 amino acids. In germline, CDR1 is LNHDA, CDR2 SQIVND (reference sequence). DNA for the CDR3: TGTGCCAGTAGTATAGATCTCGGTGGTTCCACAGATACGCAGTATTTT. Amino acid sequence: CASSIDLGGSTDTQYF.

The rearrangement uses TRBV2 and TRBJ2-2; 8 positions agree with TRBD2. Germline CDR1 is SNHLY and CDR2 is FYNNEI. There are 16 residues in the CDR3. V gave up 3 bases and J gave up 1 base; unmatched junction bases: 4. CDR3 sequence: CASSDRLAGNTGELFF. For the CDR3, the DNA is TGTGCCAGCAGTGATCGCCTAGCGGGGAACACCGGGGAGCTGTTTTTT.

This chain uses TRBV5-1 with TRBJ1-1, with TRBD1 matching 8 bases. The germline CDR1 and CDR2 sequences are SGHRS and YFSETQ. The CDR3 spans 14 residues. The ends lost 5 bases at V and 5 bases at J; junction bases unmatched: 8. CDR3 coding DNA: TGCGCCAGCAGTTCTCAAGACAGGGGAACTGAAGCTTTCTTT. It specifies CASSSQDRGTEAFF. The whole variable domain, filled in from reference TRBV5-1 and TRBJ1-1, reads KAGVTQTPRYLIKTRGQQVTLSCSPISGHRSVSWYQQTPGQGLQFLFEYFSETQRNKGNFPGRFSGRQFSNSRSEMNVSTLELGDSALYLCASSSQDRGTEAFFGQGTRLTVV.

J is TRBJ1-5 and V is TRBV19; no clear D. The CDR3 covers 13 residues. Trimming pared 7 bases from V and 5 bases from J, leaving 12 bases between. In germline, CDR1 is LNHDA, CDR2 SQIVND (reference sequence). CDR3 sequence reads: CASTGRDYQPQHF. In DNA, the CDR3 is TGTGCCAGTACGGGAAGGGATTATCAGCCCCAGCATTTT.

The chain has TRBV7-9 and TRBJ1-4; TRBD1 matches at 7 bases. Germline V gene data show CDR1 as SEHNR and CDR2 as FQNEAQ (reference sequence). With 1 base clipped from V and 8 bases from J, the junction kept 10 bases outside the gene matches. This CDR3 comprises 16 residues. The CDR3 loop is CASSLVLTGWDEKLFF. CDR3 nucleotides: TGTGCCAGCAGCTTAGTACTGACAGGGTGGGACGAAAAACTGTTTTTT.

Here the CDR3 reads CASSLNFQETQYF. The CDR3 DNA sequence: TGCGCCAGCAGCTTGAACTTTCAAGAGACCCAGTACTTC. The chain couples TRBV5-1 to TRBJ2-5, with unresolved D. Germline lookup yields CDR1 SGHRS and CDR2 YFSETQ. This CDR3 comprises 13 residues. The V end was cut by 1 base, the J end by 2 bases, with 6 bases between. The full variable domain, in which reference TRBV5-1 and TRBJ2-5 provide the parts outside the CDR3, is KAGVTQTPRYLIKTRGQQVTLSCSPISGHRSVSWYQQTPGQGLQFLFEYFSETQRNKGNFPGRFSGRQFSNSRSEMNVSTLELGDSALYLCASSLNFQETQYFGPGTRLLVL.

The rearrangement uses TRBV4-3 and TRBJ1-1; the D gene is possibly TRBD1 (5 bases). V gave up 0 bases and J gave up 3 bases, with 11 bases separating them. The CDR3 is 15 amino acids. Germline V gene sequence: CDR1 LGHNA, CDR2 YSLEER. In DNA, the CDR3 is TGCGCCAGCAGCCAAGATTCGACAGCATACACTGAAGCTTTCTTT. Translated, it gives CASSQDSTAYTEAFF.

The chain employs TRBV28 and TRBJ1-5; D perhaps matches TRBD1 (6 bases). The germline V gene encodes CDR1 MDHEN and CDR2 SYDVKM. The ends were cut back, 1 base at V and 3 bases at J, with 10 bases in the middle. This CDR3 is built from 15 residues. The CDR3: CASSLSQGTNQPQHF. DNA of the CDR3: TGTGCCAGCAGTTTATCACAGGGTACCAATCAGCCCCAGCATTTT.

This clone came up a few times. The chain couples TRBV7-2 to TRBJ1-3; the match to TRBD1 covers 8 bases. The CDR3 length is 16 residues. Germline CDR1 is SGHTA and CDR2 is FQGNSA. V was pared by 5 bases and J by 4 bases, with 10 bases of the junction left unmatched. CDR3 sequence: CASSQQGARSGNTIYF. DNA for the CDR3: TGTGCCAGCAGCCAGCAGGGGGCTAGATCCGGAAACACCATATATTTT.

J is TRBJ2-7 and V is TRBV19, with 10 bases aligning to TRBD1. The CDR3 covers 14 residues. Per the germline V gene, CDR1 is LNHDA and CDR2 is SQIVND (reference sequence). V trimming: 8 bases; J trimming: 3 bases; junction bases outside the gene matches: 7. CDR3 nucleotide sequence: TGTGCCAGTGGTTCGGGACAGGGGATCTACGAGCAGTACTTC. Amino acid sequence: CASGSGQGIYEQYF.

The V gene is TRBV7-9, the J gene TRBJ1-5, with D possibly being TRBD1 (6 bases). The V and J ends lost 4 bases and 3 bases respectively, with 16 bases between them. The germline V gene encodes CDR1 SEHNR and CDR2 FQNEAQ (reference sequence). The CDR3 consists of 16 residues. The CDR3 spells CASSSPGESPNQPQHF. The CDR3, as DNA: TGTGCCAGCAGCTCACCAGGGGAAAGCCCCAATCAGCCCCAGCATTTT.

The rearrangement joins TRBV28 to TRBJ1-2, with D possibly matching TRBD1 (5 bases). This CDR3 has 12 amino acids. Germline V gene data show CDR1 as MDHEN and CDR2 as SYDVKM. Trimming took off 8 bases at V and 4 bases at J, with 11 bases between the two ends. The CDR3 reads CASLRTPYGYTF. The CDR3 DNA reads TGTGCCAGCCTCCGGACACCCTATGGCTACACCTTC.